This TCR beta chain was sequenced for a study of cytomegalovirus exposure and HLA in healthy donors. PCR employed 60 Vbeta and 13 Jbeta primers. Assay used: immunoSEQ multiplex PCR; TCRdb lists only in-frame clones, some missing. The sample holds 150,000 to 250,000 clones, roughly 79% seen once. This CDR3 region has 13 residues. Germline-derived CDR1 and CDR2 are SNHLY and FYNNEI. The V and J ends lost 8 bases and 2 bases respectively, with 11 bases between them. The sample holds a few counts of this clone. The specimen was PBMCs. The rearrangement joins TRBV2 to TRBJ2-3, with D uncertain. This TCR derives from a man aged 25 to 45 in good health and CMV-seronegative. CDR3 coding DNA: TGTGCCAGCCAGACGGAGAACACAGATACGCAGTATTTT. Amino acid sequence: CASQTENTDTQYF.